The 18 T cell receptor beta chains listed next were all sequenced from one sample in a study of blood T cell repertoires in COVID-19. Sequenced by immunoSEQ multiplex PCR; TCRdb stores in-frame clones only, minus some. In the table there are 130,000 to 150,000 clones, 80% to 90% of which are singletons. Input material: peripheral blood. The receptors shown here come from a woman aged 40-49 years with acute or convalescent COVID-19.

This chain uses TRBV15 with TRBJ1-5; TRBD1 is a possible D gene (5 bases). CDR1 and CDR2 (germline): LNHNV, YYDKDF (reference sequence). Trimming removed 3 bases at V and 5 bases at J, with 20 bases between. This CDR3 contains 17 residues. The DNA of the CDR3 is TGTGCCACCAGCAGCCGGGCCTACCAGGGATCCCATCAGCCCCAGCATTTT. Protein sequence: CATSSRAYQGSHQPQHF.

This CDR3 reads CASSQLLEVERLPGELFF. The CDR3 DNA sequence: TGTGCCAGCAGCCAGCTCCTAGAGGTGGAGCGCCTACCCGGGGAGCTGTTTTTT. The V gene is TRBV4-2, the J gene TRBJ2-2, with D unresolved. CDR1 and CDR2 (germline): LGHNA, YNFKEQ. The germline V and J ends were trimmed by 3 bases and 6 bases, with 23 bases remaining between them. The CDR3 spans 18 residues.

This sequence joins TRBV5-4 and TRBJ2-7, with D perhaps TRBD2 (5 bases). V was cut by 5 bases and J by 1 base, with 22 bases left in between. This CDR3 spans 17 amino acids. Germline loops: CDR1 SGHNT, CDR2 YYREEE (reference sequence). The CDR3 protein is CASSHLSQVGSSYEQYF. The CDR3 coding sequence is TGTGCCAGCAGTCATCTTTCCCAGGTAGGGAGTTCCTACGAGCAGTACTTC.

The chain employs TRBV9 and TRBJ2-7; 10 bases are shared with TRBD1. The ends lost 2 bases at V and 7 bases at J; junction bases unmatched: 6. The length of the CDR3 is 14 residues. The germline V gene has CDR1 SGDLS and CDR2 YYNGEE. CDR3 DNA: TGTGCCAGCAGCGTGGGACAGGGGACTGGGGAGCAGTACTTC. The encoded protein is CASSVGQGTGEQYF.

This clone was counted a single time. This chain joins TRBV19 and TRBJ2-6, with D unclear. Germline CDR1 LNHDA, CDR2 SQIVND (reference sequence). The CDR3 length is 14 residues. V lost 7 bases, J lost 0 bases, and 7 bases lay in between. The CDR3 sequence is CASKAGSGANVLTF. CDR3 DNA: TGTGCCAGTAAAGCAGGCTCTGGGGCCAACGTCCTGACTTTC.

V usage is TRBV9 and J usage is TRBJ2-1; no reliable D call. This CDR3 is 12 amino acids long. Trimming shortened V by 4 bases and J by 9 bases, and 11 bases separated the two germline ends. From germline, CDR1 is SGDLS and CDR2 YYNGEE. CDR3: CASSLGPSEQFF. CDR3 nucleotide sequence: TGTGCCAGCAGCTTAGGGCCCAGTGAGCAGTTCTTC.

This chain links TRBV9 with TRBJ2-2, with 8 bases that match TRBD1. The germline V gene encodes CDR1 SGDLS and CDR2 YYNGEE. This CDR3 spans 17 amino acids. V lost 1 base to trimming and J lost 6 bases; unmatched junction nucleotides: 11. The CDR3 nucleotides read TGTGCCAGCAGCGTATTCAAGGACAGGGTGCTACCCGGGGAGCTGTTTTTT. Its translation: CASSVFKDRVLPGELFF.

The CDR3 spells CASIRDRGKDYGYTF. The CDR3 coding sequence is TGTGCCAGCATCAGGGACAGGGGGAAGGACTATGGCTACACCTTC. This chain uses TRBV28 with TRBJ1-2; 11 nucleotides line up with TRBD1. Per germline, CDR1 MDHEN and CDR2 SYDVKM. The CDR3 is made up of 15 amino acids. J gave up 3 bases and V 7 bases, and 7 bases lay outside the gene matches.

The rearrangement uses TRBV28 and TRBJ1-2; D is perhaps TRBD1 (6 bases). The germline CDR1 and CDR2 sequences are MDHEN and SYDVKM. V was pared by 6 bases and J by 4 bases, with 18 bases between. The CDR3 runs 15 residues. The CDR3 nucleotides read TGTGCCAGCAGCTCAGCTGACAGGCCAAGCTATGGCTACACCTTC. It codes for CASSSADRPSYGYTF.

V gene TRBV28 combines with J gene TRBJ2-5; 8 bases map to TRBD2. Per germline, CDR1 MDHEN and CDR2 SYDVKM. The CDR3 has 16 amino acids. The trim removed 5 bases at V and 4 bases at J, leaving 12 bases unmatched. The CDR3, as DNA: TGTGCCAGCAGTAGAAGCACTAGCGGTTGGGCAGAGACCCAGTACTTC. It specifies CASSRSTSGWAETQYF.

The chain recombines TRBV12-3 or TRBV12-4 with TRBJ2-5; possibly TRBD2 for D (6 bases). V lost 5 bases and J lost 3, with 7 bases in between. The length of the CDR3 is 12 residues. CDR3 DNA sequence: TGTGCCAGCAGTCCGGGGGAAGAGACCCAGTACTTC. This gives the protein CASSPGEETQYF.

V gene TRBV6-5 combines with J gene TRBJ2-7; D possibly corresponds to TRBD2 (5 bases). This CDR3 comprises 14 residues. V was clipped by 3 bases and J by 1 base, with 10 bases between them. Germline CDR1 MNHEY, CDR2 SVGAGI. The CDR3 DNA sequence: TGTGCCAGCAGTTATCTAGCCAGGTCCTACGAGCAGTACTTC. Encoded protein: CASSYLARSYEQYF.

The CDR3 DNA reads TGTGCCAGCAGCCGGGACAGGTCGATCTATGGCTACACCTTC. Amino acid sequence: CASSRDRSIYGYTF. The chain combines TRBV7-2 with TRBJ1-2, with 8 bases lining up with TRBD1. Germline lookup yields CDR1 SGHTA and CDR2 FQGNSA. CDR3 size: 14 residues. The V gene end was trimmed by 5 bases and the J gene end by 4 bases; junction bases not matched to a gene: 6.

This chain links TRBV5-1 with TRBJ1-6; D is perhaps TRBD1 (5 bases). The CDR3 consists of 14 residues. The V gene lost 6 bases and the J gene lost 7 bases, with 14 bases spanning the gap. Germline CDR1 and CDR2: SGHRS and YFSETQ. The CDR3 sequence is CASTPGLENSPLHF. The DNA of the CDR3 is TGCGCCAGCACCCCGGGACTTGAGAATTCACCCCTCCACTTT.

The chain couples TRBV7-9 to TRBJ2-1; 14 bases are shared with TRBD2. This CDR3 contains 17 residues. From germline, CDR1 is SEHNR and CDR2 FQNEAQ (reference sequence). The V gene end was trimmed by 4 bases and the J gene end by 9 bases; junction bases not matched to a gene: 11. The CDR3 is CASSSRGLAGGRSEQFF. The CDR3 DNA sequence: TGTGCCAGCAGCTCCAGAGGACTAGCGGGAGGTAGGAGTGAGCAGTTCTTC. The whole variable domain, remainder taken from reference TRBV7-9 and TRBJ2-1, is DTGVSQNPRHKITKRGQNVTFRCDPISEHNRLYWYRQTLGQGPEFLTYFQNEAQLEKSRLLSDRFSAERPKGSFSTLEIQRTEQGDSAMYLCASSSRGLAGGRSEQFFGPGTRLTVL.

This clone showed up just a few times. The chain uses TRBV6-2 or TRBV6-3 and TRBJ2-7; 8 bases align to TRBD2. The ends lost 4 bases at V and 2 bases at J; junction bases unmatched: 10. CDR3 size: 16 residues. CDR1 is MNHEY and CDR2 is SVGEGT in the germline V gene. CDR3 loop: CASSSRGSGTPYEQYF. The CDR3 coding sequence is TGTGCCAGCAGTTCTCGCGGTAGCGGGACGCCCTACGAGCAGTACTTC.

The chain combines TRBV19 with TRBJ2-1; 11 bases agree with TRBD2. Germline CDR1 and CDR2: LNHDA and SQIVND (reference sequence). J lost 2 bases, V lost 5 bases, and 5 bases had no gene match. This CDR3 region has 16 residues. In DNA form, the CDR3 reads TGTGCCAGTAGTTCCCTAGCGGGGGGTGCCTACAATGAGCAGTTCTTC. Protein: CASSSLAGGAYNEQFF.

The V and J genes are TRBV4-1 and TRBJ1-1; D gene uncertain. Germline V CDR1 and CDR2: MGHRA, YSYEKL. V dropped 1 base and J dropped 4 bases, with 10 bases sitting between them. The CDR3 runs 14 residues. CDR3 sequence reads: CASSQVETSTEAFF. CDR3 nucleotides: TGCGCCAGCAGCCAAGTCGAGACTTCCACTGAAGCTTTCTTT.